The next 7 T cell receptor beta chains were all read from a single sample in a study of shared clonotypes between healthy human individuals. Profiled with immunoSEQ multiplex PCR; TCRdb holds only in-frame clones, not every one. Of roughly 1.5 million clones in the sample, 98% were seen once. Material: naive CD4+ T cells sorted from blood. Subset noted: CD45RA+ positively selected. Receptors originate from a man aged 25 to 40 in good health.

As DNA, the CDR3 is TGTGCCAGCAGCCAAGATACCGGGGTTCGCCAAGAGACCCAGTACTTC. Encoded protein: CASSQDTGVRQETQYF. The rearrangement joins TRBV14 to TRBJ2-5, with TRBD2 as a possible D gene (5 bases). Between the trimmed V and J ends, which lost 0 bases and 1 base, there was a span of 12 bases. The CDR3 contains 16 residues. Germline lookup yields CDR1 SGHDN and CDR2 FVKESK.

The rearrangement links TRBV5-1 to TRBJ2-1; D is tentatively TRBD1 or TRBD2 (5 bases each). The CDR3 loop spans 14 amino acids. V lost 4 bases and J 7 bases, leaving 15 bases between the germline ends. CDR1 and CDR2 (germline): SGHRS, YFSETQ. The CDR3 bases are TGCGCCAGCAGCCAGCCGACGGGGACGAATGAGCAGTTCTTC. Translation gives CASSQPTGTNEQFF.

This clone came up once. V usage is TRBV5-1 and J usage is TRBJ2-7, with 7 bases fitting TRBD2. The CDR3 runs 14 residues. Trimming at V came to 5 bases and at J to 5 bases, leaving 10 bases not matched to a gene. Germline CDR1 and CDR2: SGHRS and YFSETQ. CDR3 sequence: CASRVASGVHEQYF. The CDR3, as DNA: TGCGCCAGCAGAGTGGCTAGCGGAGTGCACGAGCAGTACTTC.

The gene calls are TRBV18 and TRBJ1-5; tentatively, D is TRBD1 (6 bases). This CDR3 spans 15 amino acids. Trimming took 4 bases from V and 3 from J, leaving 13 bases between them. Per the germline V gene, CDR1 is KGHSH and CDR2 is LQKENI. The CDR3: CASSRTGPHNQPQHF. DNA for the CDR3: TGTGCCAGCTCACGAACAGGGCCCCACAATCAGCCCCAGCATTTT.

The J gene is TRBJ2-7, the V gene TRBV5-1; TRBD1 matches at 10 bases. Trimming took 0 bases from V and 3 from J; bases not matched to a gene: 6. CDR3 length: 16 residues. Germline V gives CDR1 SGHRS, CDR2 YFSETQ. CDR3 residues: CASSLVGTGAYYEQYF. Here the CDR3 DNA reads TGCGCCAGCAGCTTGGTCGGGACAGGGGCGTACTACGAGCAGTACTTC.

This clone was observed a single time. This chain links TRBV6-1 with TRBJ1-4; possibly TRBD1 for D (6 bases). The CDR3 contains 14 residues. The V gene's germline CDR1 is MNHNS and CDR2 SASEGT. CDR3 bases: TGTGGGGCCGGGACATACTCAACTAATGAAAAACTGTTTTTT. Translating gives CGAGTYSTNEKLFF.

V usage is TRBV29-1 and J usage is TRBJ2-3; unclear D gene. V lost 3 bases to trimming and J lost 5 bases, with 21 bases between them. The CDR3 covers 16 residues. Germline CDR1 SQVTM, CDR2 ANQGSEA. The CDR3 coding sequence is TGCAGCGTTGACAGTCCCCCGCCTCTGGCTCAAGATACGCAGTATTTT. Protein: CSVDSPPPLAQDTQYF.